The 21 T cell receptor beta chains below all came from one sample that was sequenced in a study of T cells after yellow fever vaccination. TCRdb re-called the 5' RACE reads with MiXCR, one entry per CDR3 protein. The data contain 240,000 or so distinct CDR3 sequences, 6.9% of them singletons. Material: CD4+ T cells sorted from PBMCs, obtained 15 days after the yellow fever booster vaccination. Receptors originate from a man aged 25 to 45 who received the YFV17D yellow fever vaccine.

This clonotype showed up just a few times. The V gene is TRBV27, the J gene TRBJ2-5; the D is unclear. The CDR3 length is 14 residues. V shed 6 bases and J shed 5 bases, with 16 bases lying between them. Looked up from germline, CDR1 is MNHEY and CDR2 is SMNVEV (reference sequence). CDR3 DNA sequence: TGTGCCAGCAGACCCAGTGAGCCGTGGGAGACCCAGTACTTC. Its protein product is CASRPSEPWETQYF.

The chain recombines TRBV20-1 with TRBJ2-7; no definite D call. The length of the CDR3 is 11 residues. Germline CDR1 and CDR2: DFQATT and SNEGSKA (reference sequence). Trimming pared 1 base from V and 2 bases from J, leaving 3 bases between. The CDR3 DNA reads as TGCAGTGCTAGAGGCGCCTACGAGCAGTACTTC. Translation gives CSARGAYEQYF.

This clonotype was detected many times. This chain links TRBV12-3 or TRBV12-4 with TRBJ2-1; TRBD1 or TRBD2 may be the D gene (6 bases each). Trimming shortened V by 2 bases and J by 9 bases, and 11 bases separated the two germline ends. The CDR3 sequence is 13 residues long. This chain's CDR3 is CASSLRGESEQFF. The CDR3 nucleotides read TGTGCCAGCAGTTTAAGGGGGGAGAGTGAGCAGTTCTTC.

The CDR3 protein is CATSDSRGDEQFF. CDR3 nucleotides: TGTGCCACCAGTGATTCCCGGGGGGATGAGCAGTTCTTC. The genes are TRBV24-1 and TRBJ2-1; 7 bases agree with TRBD2. V was clipped by 2 bases and J by 8 bases; unmatched bases: 2. The germline V gene has CDR1 KGHDR and CDR2 SFDVKD. The CDR3 covers 13 residues.

In DNA, the CDR3 is TGCAGCGTCGATCGCCCTGGGGGCTACGAGCAGTACTTC. Amino acid sequence: CSVDRPGGYEQYF. The V call is TRBV29-1, the J call TRBJ2-7, with D possibly called TRBD1 or TRBD2 (5 bases each). Germline V gene lookup returns CDR1 SQVTM and CDR2 ANQGSEA. The CDR3 covers 13 residues. Trimming stripped 6 bases from V and 3 bases from J, with 15 bases between.

This clonotype was found a few times. The chain links TRBV12-3 or TRBV12-4 to TRBJ2-7, with D perhaps assigned TRBD1 or TRBD2 (5 bases each). The CDR3 loop spans 14 amino acids. V was cut by 6 bases and J by 0 bases, with 12 bases left in between. The CDR3 loop reads CASRESGTSYEQYF. CDR3 DNA: TGTGCCAGCAGGGAGTCAGGGACCTCCTACGAGCAGTACTTC.

The gene calls are TRBV7-9 and TRBJ2-3, with D hard to call. Germline CDR1 SEHNR, CDR2 FQNEAQ (reference sequence). V was clipped by 3 bases and J by 1 base, with 8 bases between them. This CDR3 comprises 14 residues. CDR3 sequence reads: CASSFSWGTDTQYF. The CDR3 coding sequence is TGTGCCAGCAGCTTCTCTTGGGGCACAGATACGCAGTATTTT. Full variable domain (missing parts from reference TRBV7-9 and TRBJ2-3): DTGVSQNPRHKITKRGQNVTFRCDPISEHNRLYWYRQTLGQGPEFLTYFQNEAQLEKSRLLSDRFSAERPKGSFSTLEIQRTEQGDSAMYLCASSFSWGTDTQYFGPGTRLTVL.

V and J are TRBV3-1 and TRBJ2-7, with no clear D. The CDR3 spans 13 residues. The germline V gene has CDR1 LGHDT and CDR2 YNNKEL (reference sequence). V was pared by 1 base and J by 2 bases, with 6 bases between. CDR3 region: CASSQVAAYEQYF. In DNA form, the CDR3 reads TGTGCCAGCAGCCAAGTCGCTGCCTACGAGCAGTACTTC.

This clonotype came up a few times. The chain recombines TRBV5-1 with TRBJ2-4; no clear D. This CDR3 is 15 amino acids long. Trimming removed 1 base at V and 3 bases at J, with 11 bases between. Per germline, CDR1 SGHRS and CDR2 YFSETQ. This CDR3 is CASSLTGFGKNIQYF. The CDR3 DNA is TGCGCCAGCAGCTTGACTGGGTTCGGCAAAAACATTCAGTACTTC. The whole variable domain, remainder taken from reference TRBV5-1 and TRBJ2-4, is KAGVTQTPRYLIKTRGQQVTLSCSPISGHRSVSWYQQTPGQGLQFLFEYFSETQRNKGNFPGRFSGRQFSNSRSEMNVSTLELGDSALYLCASSLTGFGKNIQYFGAGTRLSVL.

This clonotype was counted at least ten times. The rearrangement uses TRBV5-1 and TRBJ2-1, with TRBD1 as a possible D gene (7 bases). V lost 0 bases, J lost 9 bases, and 13 bases lay in between. The CDR3 covers 14 residues. Per germline, CDR1 SGHRS and CDR2 YFSETQ. Written as DNA, the CDR3 is TGCGCCAGCAGCTTGGGGCAGGGGGGTCTTGAGCAGTTCTTC. Its protein product is CASSLGQGGLEQFF.

In its sample, this clonotype was seen a few times. The rearrangement joins TRBV7-2 to TRBJ2-2; no definite D call. This CDR3 is built from 12 residues. V lost 1 base to trimming and J lost 9 bases, with 6 bases between them. CDR1 is SGHTA, CDR2 FQGNSA, per germline. Here the CDR3 reads CASSLVAWELFF. The CDR3 DNA reads TGTGCCAGCAGCTTAGTGGCGTGGGAGCTGTTTTTT.

This clonotype was recorded at least ten times. This chain uses TRBV7-2 with TRBJ2-2, with D unresolved. The length of the CDR3 is 13 residues. Germline V CDR1 and CDR2: SGHTA, FQGNSA. V was cut by 1 base and J by 6 bases, with 6 bases left in between. DNA of the CDR3: TGTGCCAGCAGCTTAGTTGGGTCCGGGGAGCTGTTTTTT. Its protein product is CASSLVGSGELFF.

This clonotype was picked up a small number of times. The rearrangement joins TRBV9 to TRBJ2-7; 12 bases are a match to TRBD2. After removal of 4 bases from V and 7 bases from J, the junction contained 6 bases not matched to a gene. Germline V gives CDR1 SGDLS, CDR2 YYNGEE. The CDR3 covers 14 residues. CDR3 residues: CASSQLAGGGEQYF. DNA for the CDR3: TGTGCCAGCAGCCAACTAGCGGGAGGAGGTGAGCAGTACTTC.

This clonotype was seen repeatedly, ten times or more. V gene TRBV7-9 combines with J gene TRBJ1-2, with TRBD1 as a possible D gene (6 bases). Germline V gene lookup returns CDR1 SEHNR and CDR2 FQNEAQ (reference sequence). With 3 bases removed from V and 4 bases from J, the gap between germline ends came to 6 bases. This CDR3 spans 12 amino acids. The CDR3 region is CASSLTGYGYTF. The CDR3 DNA sequence: TGTGCCAGCAGCTTGACAGGCTATGGCTACACCTTC.

This clonotype was seen at least ten times. The gene calls are TRBV20-1 and TRBJ1-1, with TRBD1 matching over 8 bases. Trimming took 6 bases from V and 2 from J; bases not matched to a gene: 8. The CDR3 extends over 14 amino acids. Per germline, CDR1 DFQATT and CDR2 SNEGSKA (reference sequence). Written as DNA, the CDR3 is TGCAGTGCCCGTCCCGGGACAGGTAACACTGAAGCTTTCTTT. This sequence encodes CSARPGTGNTEAFF.

The CDR3 coding sequence is TGCAGTGCTAGAGATTACGGGACAGGGACCCATTCTGGAAACACCATATATTTT. This gives the protein CSARDYGTGTHSGNTIYF. The chain combines TRBV20-1 with TRBJ1-3; 9 bases match TRBD1. The V gene's germline CDR1 is DFQATT and CDR2 SNEGSKA (reference sequence). This CDR3 is built from 18 residues. Germline trimming cut 0 bases from V and 1 base from J; bases unmatched to any gene: 10.

This rearrangement joins TRBV20-1 to TRBJ2-1; D is unresolved. The germline gives CDR1 DFQATT, CDR2 SNEGSKA (reference sequence). Between the trimmed V and J ends, which lost 5 bases and 11 bases, there was a span of 19 bases. This CDR3 comprises 13 residues. The CDR3 loop reads CSAAKDVVRKQFF. In nucleotides, the CDR3 is TGCAGTGCTGCAAAGGACGTAGTGCGGAAGCAGTTCTTC.

This clonotype occurred a few times. The rearrangement joins TRBV6-2 or TRBV6-3 to TRBJ1-1; D unclear. Trimming shortened V by 0 bases and J by 3 bases, and 20 bases separated the two germline ends. Germline CDR1 and CDR2: MNHEY and SVGEGT. The CDR3 consists of 18 residues. CDR3: CASSYSAESTRRYTEAFF. CDR3 DNA: TGTGCCAGCAGTTACTCGGCGGAAAGTACTCGAAGGTACACTGAAGCTTTCTTT.

This clonotype was seen more than once but under ten times. This chain links TRBV2 with TRBJ2-6; possibly TRBD1 or TRBD2 for D (5 bases each). The CDR3 extends over 19 amino acids. V was clipped by 6 bases and J by 6 bases, with 27 bases between them. Germline V gene data show CDR1 as SNHLY and CDR2 as FYNNEI. CDR3 sequence (DNA): TGTGCCAGCAGGAGGGGTAGCCAGGGATCAATCTGGGCGGCCAACGTCCTGACTTTC. It is translated as CASRRGSQGSIWAANVLTF.

This clonotype appeared a few times. The chain is built from TRBV6-2 or TRBV6-3 and TRBJ2-5; no definite D call. Trimming took 4 bases from V and 3 from J, leaving 12 bases between them. The CDR3 spans 14 residues. CDR1 MNHEY and CDR2 SVGEGT come from the germline V gene. CDR3 protein: CASSWSTTKETQYF. Here the CDR3 DNA reads TGTGCCAGCAGTTGGAGTACCACCAAAGAGACCCAGTACTTC.

This rearrangement joins TRBV7-2 to TRBJ2-7, with D possibly matching TRBD1 (6 bases). This CDR3 spans 15 amino acids. Germline V CDR1 and CDR2: SGHTA, FQGNSA. Trimming removed 4 bases from V and 3 bases from J, with 16 bases in between. In DNA form, the CDR3 reads TGTGCCAGCAGCTGTCGTGGACAGCGATGCTACGAGCAGTACTTC. Encoded protein: CASSCRGQRCYEQYF.